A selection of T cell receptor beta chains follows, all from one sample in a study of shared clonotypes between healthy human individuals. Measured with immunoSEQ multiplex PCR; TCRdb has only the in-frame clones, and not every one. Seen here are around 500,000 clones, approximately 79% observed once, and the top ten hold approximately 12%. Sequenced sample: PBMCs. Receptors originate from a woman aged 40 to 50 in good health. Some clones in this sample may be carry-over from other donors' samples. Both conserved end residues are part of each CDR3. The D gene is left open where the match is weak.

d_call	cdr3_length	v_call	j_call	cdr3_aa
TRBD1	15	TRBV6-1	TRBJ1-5	CASTRDSLGKQPQHF
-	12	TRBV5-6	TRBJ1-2	CASSLFREGYTF
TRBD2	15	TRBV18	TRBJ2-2	CASSPGRGGSGELFF
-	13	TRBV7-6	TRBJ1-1	CASSLALNTEAFF
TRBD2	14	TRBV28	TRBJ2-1	CASREGLAGAEQFF
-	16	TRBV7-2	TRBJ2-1	CASSLRGVSSYNEQFF
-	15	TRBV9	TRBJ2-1	CASSVGDSVYNEQFF
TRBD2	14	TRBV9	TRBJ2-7	CASSAVAGGNEQYF
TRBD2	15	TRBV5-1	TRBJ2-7	CASSSSGSRSYEQYF
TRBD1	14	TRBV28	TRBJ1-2	CASSLIRTGHGYTF
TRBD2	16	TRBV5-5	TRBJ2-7	CASTVSGTSGAYEQYF
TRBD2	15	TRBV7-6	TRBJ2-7	CASSHWTSGNYEQYF
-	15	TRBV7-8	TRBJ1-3	CASNKGGGSGNTIYF
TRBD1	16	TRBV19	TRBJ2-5	CASSRGQGAYEETQYF
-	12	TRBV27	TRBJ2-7	CAAKMLEYEQYF
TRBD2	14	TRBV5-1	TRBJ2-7	CASAGSGRIYEQYF
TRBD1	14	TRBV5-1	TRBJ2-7	CASSLAGTDYEQYF
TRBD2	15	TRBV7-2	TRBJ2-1	CASSLGPSGHNEQFF
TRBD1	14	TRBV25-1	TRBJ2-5	CATTGQGEQETQYF
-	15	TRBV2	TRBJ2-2	CASRRAAANTGELFF
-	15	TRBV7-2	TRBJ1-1	CASSYTPQTNTEAFF
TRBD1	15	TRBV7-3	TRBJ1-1	CASSSNRGADTEAFF
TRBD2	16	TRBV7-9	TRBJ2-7	CASRGTGTSGSYEQYF
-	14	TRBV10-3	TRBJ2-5	CAISESAHQETQYF